This entry concerns a single TCR beta chain. The antigen is unknown. No conserved phenylalanine or tryptophan ends this CDR3, so it is likely a read error. The data were taken from a study of Graves' ophthalmopathy and Graves' hyperthyroidism. Study results and caveats: Among thyroid clonotypes expanded above 0.001 frequency, most also appeared in blood.

The CDR3 covers 16 residues. V gave up 6 bases and J gave up 0 bases, with 17 bases separating them. Per the germline V gene, CDR1 is SNHLY and CDR2 is FYNNEI. Orbital computed tomography, thyroid ultrasound, TRAb, serum thyroxine and clinical symptoms formed the basis of diagnosis. TCR beta CDR3 amplification used RNA transcripts. First-round RT-PCR relied on HTBI primers, and a second-round multiplex PCR came next. TCRdb processed the multiplex PCR reads anew with MiXCR; each CDR3 protein has one entry. The sample contains 1 million to 1.3 million distinct CDR3 sequences, about 36% of which appear only once.

The rearrangement uses TRBV2 and TRBJ1-1, with D possibly being TRBD1 (6 bases). What was sequenced was peripheral blood or thyroid tissue (not recorded which). This receptor was taken from an adult man with Graves' hyperthyroidism. CDR3 DNA sequence: TGTGCCAGCAGCTTGGCCCGCGGGGGCGTGAACACTGAAGCTTTCCTT. As protein: CASSLARGGVNTEAFL.